These 14 T cell receptor beta chains were all obtained from the same sample, sequenced in a study of blood T cell repertoires in COVID-19. Method: immunoSEQ multiplex PCR; TCRdb's copy keeps in-frame clones and lacks some. The profile covers roughly 200,000 clones, with around 80% appearing a single time and roughly 7.8% taken by the ten largest. The sequencing sample was made of peripheral blood. The source is an elderly woman with COVID-19, enrolled during active disease.

A single count supports this clone. In DNA, the CDR3 is TGTGCCAGTAGTATAATGTTCGGGAAGGCTGAAGCTTTCTTT. It specifies CASSIMFGKAEAFF. The rearrangement joins TRBV19 to TRBJ1-1; D unclear. This CDR3 comprises 14 residues. Trimming left V 2 bases short and J 6 bases short, with 13 bases between. The germline V gene has CDR1 LNHDA and CDR2 SQIVND (reference sequence).

The V gene is TRBV6-5, the J gene TRBJ2-7, with D hard to call. Germline V CDR1 and CDR2: MNHEY, SVGAGI. This CDR3 contains 14 residues. Trimming removed 0 bases at V and 6 bases at J, with 12 bases between. The CDR3 spells CASSYSMARGEQYF. DNA of the CDR3: TGTGCCAGCAGTTACTCGATGGCACGCGGCGAGCAGTACTTC.

This chain joins TRBV9 and TRBJ1-2, with unresolved D. Germline CDR1 SGDLS, CDR2 YYNGEE. V shed 2 bases and J shed 6 bases, with 11 bases lying between them. This CDR3 is built from 13 residues. The CDR3 DNA reads TGTGCCAGCAGCGTCACAGCAAAAGATGGCTACACCTTC. Translated, it gives CASSVTAKDGYTF.

A few counts support this clone. V is TRBV10-3 and J is TRBJ1-5, with 9 bases lining up with TRBD1. Per the germline V gene, CDR1 is ENHRY and CDR2 is SYGVKD. CDR3 size: 15 residues. V was clipped by 7 bases and J by 1 base; unmatched bases: 5. The chain's CDR3 is CAIKGGQGSNQPQHF. CDR3 sequence (DNA): TGTGCCATCAAAGGGGGACAGGGAAGCAATCAGCCCCAGCATTTT.

In this sample, this clone turned up a few times. The gene calls are TRBV5-6 and TRBJ2-7; TRBD1 matches 9 bases. The ends lost 4 bases at V and 7 bases at J; junction bases unmatched: 6. The CDR3 length is 13 residues. Germline lookup yields CDR1 SGHDT and CDR2 YYEEEE. CDR3 sequence: CASSADRGGEQYF. CDR3 bases: TGTGCCAGCAGCGCGGACAGGGGAGGGGAGCAGTACTTC.

This clone was seen a handful of times. The chain recombines TRBV5-1 with TRBJ2-1; D is ambiguous. This CDR3 has 15 residues. The V end was cut by 4 bases, the J end by 0 bases, with 11 bases between. Germline CDR1 SGHRS, CDR2 YFSETQ. CDR3 amino acids: CASSPYQNSYNEQFF. As DNA, the CDR3 is TGCGCCAGCAGCCCTTACCAGAACTCCTACAATGAGCAGTTCTTC.

About this clone: A read error may produce the germline difference seen at one junction end. V usage is TRBV7-7 and J usage is TRBJ2-1, with D possibly TRBD1 on 5 matching bases. Germline V CDR1 and CDR2: SSHAT, FNYEAQ (reference sequence). The CDR3 is 16 amino acids. The CDR3 is CASSLGPTVSYNEQFF. As DNA, the CDR3 is TGTGCTAGCAGCTTGGGCCCGACAGTTTCCTACAATGAGCAGTTCTTC. Complete variable domain (other parts from reference TRBV7-7 and TRBJ2-1): GAGVSQSPRYKVTKRGQDVTLRCDPISSHATLYWYQQALGQGPEFLTYFNYEAQPDKSGLPSDRFSAERPEGSISTLTIQRTEQRDSAMYRCASSLGPTVSYNEQFFGPGTRLTVL.

This sequence joins TRBV6-2 or TRBV6-3 and TRBJ2-3, with D perhaps matching TRBD2 (6 bases). The CDR3 has 16 amino acids. In germline, CDR1 is MNHEY, CDR2 SVGEGT. Trimming shortened V by 5 bases and J by 8 bases, and 23 bases separated the two germline ends. Written as DNA, the CDR3 is TGTGCCAGCAGTCGGCTAGGACTTAGCGGAGGTGGTACGCAGTATTTT. It encodes CASSRLGLSGGGTQYF.

The chain recombines TRBV6-5 with TRBJ1-5; maybe TRBD1 (5 bases). Germline V CDR1 and CDR2: MNHEY, SVGAGI. This CDR3 is built from 15 residues. V was shortened by 6 bases and J by 4 bases, with 16 bases between the two germline ends. In DNA form, the CDR3 reads TGTGCCAGCAGCTTCCCGGGACTCATTAATCAGCCCCAGCATTTT. It yields the protein CASSFPGLINQPQHF.

This chain links TRBV6-1 with TRBJ1-6; 7 bases are shared with TRBD1. The CDR3 consists of 13 residues. The germline V gene has CDR1 MNHNS and CDR2 SASEGT. V shed 3 bases and J 10 bases; nucleotides not matched to a gene: 3. For the CDR3, the DNA is TGTGCCAGCAGTGACAGGGGGGCCTCACCCCTCCACTTT. Translation: CASSDRGASPLHF.

This chain joins TRBV18 and TRBJ2-5, with 8 bases matching TRBD1. Germline CDR1 KGHSH, CDR2 LQKENI. The CDR3 sequence is 17 residues long. The V and J ends lost 1 base and 2 bases, in that order; junction bases with no gene match: 9. The CDR3 region has the DNA TGTGCCAGCTCACCACGAGGCGGGACAGGCAGACAAGAGACCCAGTACTTC. Encoded protein: CASSPRGGTGRQETQYF.

V usage is TRBV28 and J usage is TRBJ1-2, with D uncertain. The CDR3 contains 15 residues. Per the germline V gene, CDR1 is MDHEN and CDR2 is SYDVKM. V was cut by 10 bases and J by 0 bases, with 18 bases left in between. DNA of the CDR3: TGTGCCATCGAGGCCACCCCGGGGTCTAACTATGGCTACACCTTC. Its protein product is CAIEATPGSNYGYTF.

The gene calls are TRBV27 and TRBJ2-2, with D tentatively TRBD2 (6 bases). Trimming cost V 4 bases and J 8 bases, with 11 bases left between them. This CDR3 has 13 amino acids. From germline, CDR1 is MNHEY and CDR2 SMNVEV (reference sequence). The CDR3 coding sequence is TGTGCCAGCAGTTGGGAGGTCTCGGGGGAGCTGTTTTTT. It codes for CASSWEVSGELFF.

The DNA of the CDR3 is TGTGCCAGCAGCCTCGCGGACAGGGGCACCGGCTACACCTTC. Translating gives CASSLADRGTGYTF. This chain uses TRBV5-5 with TRBJ1-2, with 9 bases lining up with TRBD1. The CDR3 extends over 14 amino acids. From germline, CDR1 is SGHKS and CDR2 YYEKEE (reference sequence). With V trimmed by 4 bases and J by 8 bases, 9 bases remained unmatched.